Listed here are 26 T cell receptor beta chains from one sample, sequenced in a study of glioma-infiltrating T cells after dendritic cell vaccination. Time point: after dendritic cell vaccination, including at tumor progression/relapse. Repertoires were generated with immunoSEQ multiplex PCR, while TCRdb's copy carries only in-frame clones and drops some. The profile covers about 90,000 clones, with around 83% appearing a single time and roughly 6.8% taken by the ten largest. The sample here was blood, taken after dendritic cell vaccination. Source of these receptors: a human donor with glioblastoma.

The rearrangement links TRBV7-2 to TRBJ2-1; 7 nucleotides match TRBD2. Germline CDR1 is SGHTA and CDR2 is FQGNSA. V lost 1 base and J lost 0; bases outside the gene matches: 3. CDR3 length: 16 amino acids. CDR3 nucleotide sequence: TGTGCCAGCAGCTTAGACAGCGGGGACTCCTACAATGAGCAGTTCTTC. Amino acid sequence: CASSLDSGDSYNEQFF.

In DNA form, the CDR3 reads TGTGCCAGCTCACCACTGACAGGAGCGAACACTGAAGCTTTCTTT. It encodes CASSPLTGANTEAFF. The chain couples TRBV18 to TRBJ1-1; a weak D match, TRBD1 (6 bases). Germline CDR1 and CDR2: KGHSH and LQKENI. Deletions cut 1 base from V and 1 base from J, with 10 bases between. There are 15 residues in the CDR3.

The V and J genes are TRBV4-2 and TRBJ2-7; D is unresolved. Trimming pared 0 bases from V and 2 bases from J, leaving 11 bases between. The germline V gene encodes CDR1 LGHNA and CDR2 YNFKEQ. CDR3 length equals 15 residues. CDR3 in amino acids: CASSQDISLTYEQYF. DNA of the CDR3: TGTGCCAGCAGCCAAGATATAAGCCTGACCTACGAGCAGTACTTC.

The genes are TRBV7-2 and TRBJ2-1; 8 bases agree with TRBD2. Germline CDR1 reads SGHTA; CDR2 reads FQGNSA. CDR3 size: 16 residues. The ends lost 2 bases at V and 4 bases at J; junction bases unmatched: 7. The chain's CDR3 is CASSLRRGGQYNEQFF. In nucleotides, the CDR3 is TGTGCCAGCAGCTTACGTCGCGGGGGGCAGTACAATGAGCAGTTCTTC.

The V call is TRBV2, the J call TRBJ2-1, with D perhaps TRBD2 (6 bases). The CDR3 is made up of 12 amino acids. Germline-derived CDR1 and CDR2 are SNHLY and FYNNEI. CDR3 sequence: CAHSGEVNEQFF. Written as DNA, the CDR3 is TGTGCTCATTCGGGGGAGGTCAATGAGCAGTTCTTC. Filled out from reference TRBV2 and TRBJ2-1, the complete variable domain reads EPEVTQTPSHQVTQMGQEVILRCVPISNHLYFYWYRQILGQKVEFLVSFYNNEISEKSEIFDDQFSVERPDGSNFTLKIRSTKLEDSAMYFCAHSGEVNEQFFGPGTRLTVL.

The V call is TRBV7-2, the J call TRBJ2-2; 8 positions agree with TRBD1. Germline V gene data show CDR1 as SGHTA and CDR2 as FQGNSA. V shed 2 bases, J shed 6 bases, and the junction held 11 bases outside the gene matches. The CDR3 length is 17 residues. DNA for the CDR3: TGTGCCAGCAGCTTATTCGTCGGACAGGGCGTATCCGGGGAGCTGTTTTTT. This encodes CASSLFVGQGVSGELFF. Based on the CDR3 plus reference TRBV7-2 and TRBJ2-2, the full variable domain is GAGVSQSPSNKVTEKGKDVELRCDPISGHTALYWYRQSLGQGLEFLIYFQGNSAPDKSGLPSDRFSAERTGGSVSTLTIQRTQQEDSAVYLCASSLFVGQGVSGELFFGEGSRLTVL.

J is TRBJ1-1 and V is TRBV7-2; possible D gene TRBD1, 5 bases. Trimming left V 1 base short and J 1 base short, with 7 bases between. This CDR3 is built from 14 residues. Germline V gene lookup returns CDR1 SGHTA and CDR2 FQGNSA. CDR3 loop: CASSLGGGNTEAFF. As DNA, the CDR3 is TGTGCCAGCAGCTTAGGGGGGGGGAACACTGAAGCTTTCTTT.

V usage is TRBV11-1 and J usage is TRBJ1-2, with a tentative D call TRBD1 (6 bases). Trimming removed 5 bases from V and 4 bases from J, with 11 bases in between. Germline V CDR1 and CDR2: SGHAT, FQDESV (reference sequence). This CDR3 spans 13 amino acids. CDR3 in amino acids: CASSGGQIYGYTF. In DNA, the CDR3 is TGTGCCAGCAGCGGCGGACAGATCTATGGCTACACCTTC.

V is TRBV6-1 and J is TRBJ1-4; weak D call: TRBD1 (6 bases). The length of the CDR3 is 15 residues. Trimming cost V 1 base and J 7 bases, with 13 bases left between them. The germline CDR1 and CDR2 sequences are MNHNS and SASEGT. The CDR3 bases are TGTGCCAGCAGTGAAGTGCGGGGGGCAGGTGAAAAACTGTTTTTT. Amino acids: CASSEVRGAGEKLFF.

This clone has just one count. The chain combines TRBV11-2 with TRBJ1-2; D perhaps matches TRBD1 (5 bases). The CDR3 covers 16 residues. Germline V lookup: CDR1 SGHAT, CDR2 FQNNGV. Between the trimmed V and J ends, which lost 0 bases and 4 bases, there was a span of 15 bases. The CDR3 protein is CASSLDLGGAGYGYTF. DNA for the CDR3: TGTGCCAGCAGCTTAGATCTCGGAGGGGCGGGCTATGGCTACACCTTC.

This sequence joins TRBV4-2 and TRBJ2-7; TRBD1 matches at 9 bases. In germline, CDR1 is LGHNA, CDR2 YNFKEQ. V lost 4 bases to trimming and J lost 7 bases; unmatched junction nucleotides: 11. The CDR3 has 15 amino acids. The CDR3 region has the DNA TGTGCCAGCAGCCGTCCGGGACAGGGAAGTGATGAGCAGTACTTC. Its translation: CASSRPGQGSDEQYF.

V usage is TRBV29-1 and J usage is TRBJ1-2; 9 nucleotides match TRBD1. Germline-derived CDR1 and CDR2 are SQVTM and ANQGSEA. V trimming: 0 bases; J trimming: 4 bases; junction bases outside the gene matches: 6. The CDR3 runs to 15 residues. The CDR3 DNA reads TGCAGCGTTGAAGATCCGGGACAGGGCGTCTATGGCTACACCTTC. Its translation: CSVEDPGQGVYGYTF.

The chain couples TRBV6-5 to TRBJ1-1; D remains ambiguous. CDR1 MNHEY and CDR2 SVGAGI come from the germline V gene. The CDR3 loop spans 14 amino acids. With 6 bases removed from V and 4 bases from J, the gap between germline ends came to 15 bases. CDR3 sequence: CASRPGSGRTEAFF. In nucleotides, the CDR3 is TGTGCCAGCAGGCCCGGAAGTGGGCGCACTGAAGCTTTCTTT.

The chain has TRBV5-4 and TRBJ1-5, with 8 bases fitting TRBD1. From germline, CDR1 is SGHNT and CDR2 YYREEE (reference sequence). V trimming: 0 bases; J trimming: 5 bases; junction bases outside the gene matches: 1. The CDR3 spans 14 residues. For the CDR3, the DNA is TGTGCCAGCAGCTTGGACAGGGGGGATCAGCCCCAGCATTTT. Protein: CASSLDRGDQPQHF.

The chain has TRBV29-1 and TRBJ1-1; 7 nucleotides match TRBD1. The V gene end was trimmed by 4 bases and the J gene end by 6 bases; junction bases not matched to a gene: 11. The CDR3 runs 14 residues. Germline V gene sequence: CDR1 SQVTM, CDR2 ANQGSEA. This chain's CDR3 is CSVAATQGSPEAFF. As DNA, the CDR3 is TGCAGCGTTGCTGCCACACAGGGGTCTCCTGAAGCTTTCTTT. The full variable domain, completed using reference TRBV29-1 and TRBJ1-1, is SAVISQKPSRDICQRGTSLTIQCQVDSQVTMMFWYRQQPGQSLTLIATANQGSEATYESGFVIDKFPISRPNLTFSTLTVSNMSPEDSSIYLCSVAATQGSPEAFFGQGTRLTVV.

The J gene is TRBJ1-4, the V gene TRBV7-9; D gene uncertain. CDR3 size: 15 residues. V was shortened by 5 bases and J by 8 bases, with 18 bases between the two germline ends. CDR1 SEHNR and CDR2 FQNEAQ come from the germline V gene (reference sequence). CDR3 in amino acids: CASSPAPADREKLFF. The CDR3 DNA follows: TGTGCCAGCAGCCCCGCCCCAGCGGACCGGGAAAAACTGTTTTTT. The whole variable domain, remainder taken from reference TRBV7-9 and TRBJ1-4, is DTGVSQNPRHKITKRGQNVTFRCDPISEHNRLYWYRQTLGQGPEFLTYFQNEAQLEKSRLLSDRFSAERPKGSFSTLEIQRTEQGDSAMYLCASSPAPADREKLFFGSGTQLSVL.

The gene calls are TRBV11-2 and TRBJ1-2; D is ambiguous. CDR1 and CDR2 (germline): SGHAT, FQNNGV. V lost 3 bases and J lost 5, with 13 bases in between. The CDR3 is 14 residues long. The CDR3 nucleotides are TGTGCCAGCAGCTTTGGGCCGAACTCTTATGGCTACACCTTC. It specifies CASSFGPNSYGYTF.

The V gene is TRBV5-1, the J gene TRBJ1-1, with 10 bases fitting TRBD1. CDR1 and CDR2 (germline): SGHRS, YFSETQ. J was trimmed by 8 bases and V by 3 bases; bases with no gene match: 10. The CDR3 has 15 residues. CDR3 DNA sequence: TGCGCCAGCAGCTGGACCCCCGGGACAGGGGAAGAAGCTTTCTTT. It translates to CASSWTPGTGEEAFF.

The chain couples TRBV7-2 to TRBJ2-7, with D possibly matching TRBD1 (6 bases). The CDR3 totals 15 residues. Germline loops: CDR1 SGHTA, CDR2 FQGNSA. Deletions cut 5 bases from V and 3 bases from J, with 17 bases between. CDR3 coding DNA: TGTGCCAGCAGCCTCGGGGACAAGGTTCTCTACGAGCAGTACTTC. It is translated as CASSLGDKVLYEQYF.

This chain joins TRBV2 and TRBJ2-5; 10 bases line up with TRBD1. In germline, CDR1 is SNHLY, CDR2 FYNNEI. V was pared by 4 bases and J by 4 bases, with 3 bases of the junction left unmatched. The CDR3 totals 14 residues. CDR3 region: CASSGDRGGETQYF. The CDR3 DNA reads TGTGCCAGCAGTGGGGACAGGGGAGGAGAGACCCAGTACTTC.

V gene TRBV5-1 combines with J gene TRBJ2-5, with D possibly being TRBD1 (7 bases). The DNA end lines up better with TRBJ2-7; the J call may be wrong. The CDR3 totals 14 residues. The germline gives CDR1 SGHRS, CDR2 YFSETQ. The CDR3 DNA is TGCGCCAGCACCCCGCAGGGGGGATCCTACGAGCAGTACTTC. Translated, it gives CASTPQGGSYEQYF.

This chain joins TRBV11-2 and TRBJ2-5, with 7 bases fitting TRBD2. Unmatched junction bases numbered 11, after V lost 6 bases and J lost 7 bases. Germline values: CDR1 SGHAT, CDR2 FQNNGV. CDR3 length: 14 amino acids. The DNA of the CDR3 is TGTGCCAGCAGTCAACTAGCGTTCACGGGGACCCAGTACTTC. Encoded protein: CASSQLAFTGTQYF.

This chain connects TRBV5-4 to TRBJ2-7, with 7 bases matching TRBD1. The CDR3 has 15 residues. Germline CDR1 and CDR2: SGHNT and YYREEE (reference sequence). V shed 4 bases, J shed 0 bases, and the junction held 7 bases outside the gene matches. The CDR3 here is CASSRDSGASYEQYF. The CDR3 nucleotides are TGTGCCAGCAGCCGGGACAGTGGAGCCTCCTACGAGCAGTACTTC.

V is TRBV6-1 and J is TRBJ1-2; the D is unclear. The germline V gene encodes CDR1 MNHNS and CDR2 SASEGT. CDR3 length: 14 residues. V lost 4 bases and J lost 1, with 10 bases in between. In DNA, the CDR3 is TGTGCCAGCAGTGTGGATCGGGGTAACTATGGCTACACCTTC. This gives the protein CASSVDRGNYGYTF.

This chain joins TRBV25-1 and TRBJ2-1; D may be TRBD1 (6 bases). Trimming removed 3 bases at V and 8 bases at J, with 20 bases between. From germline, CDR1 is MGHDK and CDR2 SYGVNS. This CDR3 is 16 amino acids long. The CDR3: CASSDDRDISSHEQFF. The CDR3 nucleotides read TGTGCCAGCAGTGATGACCGGGACATCTCCTCCCATGAGCAGTTCTTC. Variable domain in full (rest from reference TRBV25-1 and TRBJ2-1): EADIYQTPRYLVIGTGKKITLECSQTMGHDKMYWYQQDPGMELHLIHYSYGVNSTEKGDLSSESTVSRIRTEHFPLTLESARPSHTSQYLCASSDDRDISSHEQFFGPGTRLTVL.

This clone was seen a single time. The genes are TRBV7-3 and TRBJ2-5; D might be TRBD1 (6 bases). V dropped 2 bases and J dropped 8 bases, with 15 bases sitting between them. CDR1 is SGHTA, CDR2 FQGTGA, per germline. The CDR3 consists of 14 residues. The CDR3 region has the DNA TGTGCCAGCAGCTTAGGGGACACTCGGCCAACCCAGTACTTC. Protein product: CASSLGDTRPTQYF. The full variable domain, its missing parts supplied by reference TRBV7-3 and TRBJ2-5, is GAGVSQTPSNKVTEKGKYVELRCDPISGHTALYWYRQSLGQGPEFLIYFQGTGAADDSGLPNDRFFAVRPEGSVSTLKIQRTERGDSAVYLCASSLGDTRPTQYFGPGTRLLVL.